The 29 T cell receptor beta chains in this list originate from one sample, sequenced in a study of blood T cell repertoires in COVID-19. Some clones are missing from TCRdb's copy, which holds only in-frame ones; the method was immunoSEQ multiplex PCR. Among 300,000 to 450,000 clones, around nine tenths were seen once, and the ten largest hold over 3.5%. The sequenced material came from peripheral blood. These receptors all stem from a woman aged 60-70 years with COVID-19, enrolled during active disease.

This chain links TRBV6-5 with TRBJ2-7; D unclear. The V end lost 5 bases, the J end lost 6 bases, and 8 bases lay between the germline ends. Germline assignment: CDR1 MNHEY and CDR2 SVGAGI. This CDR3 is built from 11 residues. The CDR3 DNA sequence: TGTGCCAGCAGTCTACAGTCCGAGCAGTACTTC. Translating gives CASSLQSEQYF.

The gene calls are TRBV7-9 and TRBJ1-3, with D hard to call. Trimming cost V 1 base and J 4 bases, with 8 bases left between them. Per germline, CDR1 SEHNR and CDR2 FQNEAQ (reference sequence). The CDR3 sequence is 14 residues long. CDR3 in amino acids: CASSLVSVGNTIYF. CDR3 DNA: TGTGCCAGCAGCTTAGTCTCCGTCGGAAACACCATATATTTT.

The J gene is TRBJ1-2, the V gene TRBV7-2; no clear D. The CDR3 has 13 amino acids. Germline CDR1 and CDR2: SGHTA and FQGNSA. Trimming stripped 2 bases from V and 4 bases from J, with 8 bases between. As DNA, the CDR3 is TGTGCCAGCAGCTTACTTGTTCTCTATGGCTACACCTTC. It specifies CASSLLVLYGYTF.

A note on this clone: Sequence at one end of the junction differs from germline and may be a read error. In nucleotides, the CDR3 is TGTGCTAGCAGCTACCCTCTACCGGGACAGCTACGGACCGGGGAGCTGTTTTTT. It yields the protein CASSYPLPGQLRTGELFF. The chain has TRBV7-7 and TRBJ2-2; 7 positions match TRBD1. The CDR3 covers 18 residues. Germline V gives CDR1 SSHAT, CDR2 FNYEAQ (reference sequence).

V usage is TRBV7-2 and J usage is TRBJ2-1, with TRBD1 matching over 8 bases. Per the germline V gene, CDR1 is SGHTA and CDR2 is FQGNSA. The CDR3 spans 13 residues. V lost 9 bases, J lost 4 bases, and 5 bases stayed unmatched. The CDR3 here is CARGTGIYNEQFF. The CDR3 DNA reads TGTGCCAGGGGGACAGGTATTTACAATGAGCAGTTCTTC.

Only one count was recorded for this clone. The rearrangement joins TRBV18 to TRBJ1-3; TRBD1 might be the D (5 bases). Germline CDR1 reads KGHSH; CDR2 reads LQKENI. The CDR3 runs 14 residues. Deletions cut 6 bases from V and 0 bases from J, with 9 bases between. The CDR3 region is CASSLGDSGNTIYF. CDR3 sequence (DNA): TGTGCCAGCTCCTTAGGGGACTCTGGAAACACCATATATTTT. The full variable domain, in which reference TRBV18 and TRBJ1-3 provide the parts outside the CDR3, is NAGVMQNPRHLVRRRGQEARLRCSPMKGHSHVYWYRQLPEEGLKFMVYLQKENIIDESGMPKERFSAEFPKEGPSILRIQQVVRGDSAAYFCASSLGDSGNTIYFGEGSWLTVV.

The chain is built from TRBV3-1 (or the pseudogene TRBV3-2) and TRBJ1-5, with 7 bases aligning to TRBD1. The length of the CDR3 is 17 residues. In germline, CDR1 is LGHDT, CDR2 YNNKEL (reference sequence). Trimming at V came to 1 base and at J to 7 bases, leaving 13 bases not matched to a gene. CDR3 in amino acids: CASSQGLKGAGAQPQHF. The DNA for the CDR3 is TGTGCCAGCAGCCAAGGCCTAAAGGGGGCAGGGGCGCAGCCCCAGCATTTT.

CDR3 sequence reads: CASSQVSLAVSDTQYF. CDR3 coding DNA: TGTGCCAGCAGCCAAGTCAGTCTAGCTGTCTCAGATACGCAGTATTTT. V is TRBV4-2 and J is TRBJ2-3; tentative D call: TRBD2 (5 bases). This CDR3 is built from 16 residues. CDR1 is LGHNA, CDR2 YNFKEQ, per germline. The V end lost 1 base, the J end lost 4 bases, and 15 bases lay between the germline ends.

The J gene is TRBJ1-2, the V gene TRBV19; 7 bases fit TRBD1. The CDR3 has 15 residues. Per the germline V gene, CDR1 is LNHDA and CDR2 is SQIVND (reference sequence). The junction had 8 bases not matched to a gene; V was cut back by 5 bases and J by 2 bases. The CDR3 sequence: CASSSPGQKNYGYTF. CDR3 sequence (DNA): TGTGCCAGTAGTTCTCCGGGACAGAAGAACTATGGCTACACCTTC.

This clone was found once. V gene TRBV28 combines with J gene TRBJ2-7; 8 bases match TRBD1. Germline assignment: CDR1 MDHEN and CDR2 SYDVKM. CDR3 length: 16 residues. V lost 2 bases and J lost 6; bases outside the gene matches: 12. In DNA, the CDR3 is TGTGCCAGCAGTTTACTTTTCTCCCAGGGGGCGGGCGAGCAGTACTTC. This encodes CASSLLFSQGAGEQYF.

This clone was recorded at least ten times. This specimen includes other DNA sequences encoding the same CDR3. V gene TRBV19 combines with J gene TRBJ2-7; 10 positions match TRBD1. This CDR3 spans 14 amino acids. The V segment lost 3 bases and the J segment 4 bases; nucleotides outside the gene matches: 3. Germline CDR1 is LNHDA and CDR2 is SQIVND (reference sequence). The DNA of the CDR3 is TGTGCCAGTAGTATCCGGGACAGGGGATACGAGCAGTACTTC. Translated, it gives CASSIRDRGYEQYF.

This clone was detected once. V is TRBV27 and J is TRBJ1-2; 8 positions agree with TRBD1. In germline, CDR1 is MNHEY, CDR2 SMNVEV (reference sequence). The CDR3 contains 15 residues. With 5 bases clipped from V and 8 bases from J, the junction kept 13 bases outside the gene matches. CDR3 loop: CASSPNPGGLQGYTF. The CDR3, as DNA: TGTGCCAGCAGTCCCAATCCAGGGGGCTTGCAGGGCTACACCTTC.

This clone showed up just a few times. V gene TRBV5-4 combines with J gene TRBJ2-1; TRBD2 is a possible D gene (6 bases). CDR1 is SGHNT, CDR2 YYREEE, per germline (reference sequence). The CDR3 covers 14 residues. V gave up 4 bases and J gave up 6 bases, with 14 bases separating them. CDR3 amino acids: CASSPRRGLNEQFF. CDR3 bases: TGTGCCAGCAGCCCCAGGAGGGGTCTCAATGAGCAGTTCTTC.

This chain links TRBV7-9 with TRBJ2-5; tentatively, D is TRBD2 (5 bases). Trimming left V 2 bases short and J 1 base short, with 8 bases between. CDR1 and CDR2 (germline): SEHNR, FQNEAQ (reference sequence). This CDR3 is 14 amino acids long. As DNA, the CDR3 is TGTGCCAGCAGCTTAAGCGGTTCCCAAGAGACCCAGTACTTC. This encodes CASSLSGSQETQYF.

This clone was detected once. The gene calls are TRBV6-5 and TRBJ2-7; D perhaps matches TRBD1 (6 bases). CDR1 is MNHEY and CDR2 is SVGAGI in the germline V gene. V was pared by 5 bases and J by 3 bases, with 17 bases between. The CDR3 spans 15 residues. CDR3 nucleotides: TGTGCCAGCAGTCCCGACAGGTGGACTCTCTACGAGCAGTACTTC. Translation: CASSPDRWTLYEQYF.

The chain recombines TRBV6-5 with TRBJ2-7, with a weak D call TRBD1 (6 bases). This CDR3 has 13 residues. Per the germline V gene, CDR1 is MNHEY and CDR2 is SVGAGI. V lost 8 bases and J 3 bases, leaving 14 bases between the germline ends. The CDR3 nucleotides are TGTGCCAGCTGCAGGACAGCCCACTACGAGCAGTACTTC. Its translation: CASCRTAHYEQYF.

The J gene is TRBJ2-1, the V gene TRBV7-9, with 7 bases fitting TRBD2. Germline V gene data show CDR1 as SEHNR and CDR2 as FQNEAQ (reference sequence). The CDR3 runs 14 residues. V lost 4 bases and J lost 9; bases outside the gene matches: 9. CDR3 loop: CASSYRGVSGEQFF. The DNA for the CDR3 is TGTGCCAGCAGCTACCGGGGGGTATCTGGTGAGCAGTTCTTC.

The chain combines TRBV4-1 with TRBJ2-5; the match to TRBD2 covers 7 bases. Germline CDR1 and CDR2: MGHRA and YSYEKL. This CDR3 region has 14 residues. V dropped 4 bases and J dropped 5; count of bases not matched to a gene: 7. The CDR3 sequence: CASSLERGGETQYF. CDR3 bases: TGCGCCAGCAGCCTTGAGAGGGGAGGGGAGACCCAGTACTTC.

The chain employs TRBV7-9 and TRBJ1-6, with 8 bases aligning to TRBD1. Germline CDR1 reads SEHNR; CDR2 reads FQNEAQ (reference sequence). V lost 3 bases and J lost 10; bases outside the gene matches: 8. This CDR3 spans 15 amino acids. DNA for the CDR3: TGTGCCAGCAGCTTCAGGACAGGGACGAACTCACCCCTCCACTTT. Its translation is CASSFRTGTNSPLHF.

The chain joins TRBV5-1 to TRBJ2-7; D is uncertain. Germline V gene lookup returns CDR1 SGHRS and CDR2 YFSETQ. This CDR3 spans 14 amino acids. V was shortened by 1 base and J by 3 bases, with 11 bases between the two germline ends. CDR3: CASSLMGSSYEQYF. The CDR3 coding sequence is TGCGCCAGCAGCTTGATGGGCTCCAGCTACGAGCAGTACTTC.

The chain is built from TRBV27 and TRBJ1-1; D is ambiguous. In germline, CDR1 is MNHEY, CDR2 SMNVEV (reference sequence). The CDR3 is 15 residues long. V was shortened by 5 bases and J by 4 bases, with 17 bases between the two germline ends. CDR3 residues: CASSPQQKFGTEAFF. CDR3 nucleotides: TGTGCCAGCAGTCCGCAACAGAAGTTCGGCACTGAAGCTTTCTTT.

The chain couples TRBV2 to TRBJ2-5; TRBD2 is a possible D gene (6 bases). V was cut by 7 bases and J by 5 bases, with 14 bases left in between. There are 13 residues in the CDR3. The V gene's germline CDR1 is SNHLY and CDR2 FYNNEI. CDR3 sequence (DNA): TGTGCCAGCACCCCCAGCGCGGGGGAGACCCAGTACTTC. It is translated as CASTPSAGETQYF. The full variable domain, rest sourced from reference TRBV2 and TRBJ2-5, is EPEVTQTPSHQVTQMGQEVILRCVPISNHLYFYWYRQILGQKVEFLVSFYNNEISEKSEIFDDQFSVERPDGSNFTLKIRSTKLEDSAMYFCASTPSAGETQYFGPGTRLLVL.

CDR3 sequence (DNA): TGCGCCAGCAGCCCTCAGGGAAGCAATGGCTACACCTTC. Translated: CASSPQGSNGYTF. This chain links TRBV5-1 with TRBJ1-2, with a tentative D call TRBD1 (5 bases). Germline V CDR1 and CDR2: SGHRS, YFSETQ. CDR3 size: 13 residues. V was shortened by 4 bases and J by 6 bases, with 13 bases between the two germline ends.

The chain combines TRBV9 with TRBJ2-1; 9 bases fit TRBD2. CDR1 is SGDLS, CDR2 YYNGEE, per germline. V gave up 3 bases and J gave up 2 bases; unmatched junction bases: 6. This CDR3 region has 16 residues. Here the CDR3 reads CASSARLAVPYNEQFF. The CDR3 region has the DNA TGTGCCAGCAGCGCGAGACTAGCGGTGCCCTACAATGAGCAGTTCTTC.

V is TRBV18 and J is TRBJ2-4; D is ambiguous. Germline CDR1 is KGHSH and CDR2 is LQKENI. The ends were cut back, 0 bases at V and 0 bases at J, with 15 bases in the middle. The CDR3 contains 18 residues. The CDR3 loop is CASSPPFDRVLAKNIQYF. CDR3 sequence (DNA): TGTGCCAGCTCACCACCGTTCGATCGAGTCCTAGCCAAAAACATTCAGTACTTC.

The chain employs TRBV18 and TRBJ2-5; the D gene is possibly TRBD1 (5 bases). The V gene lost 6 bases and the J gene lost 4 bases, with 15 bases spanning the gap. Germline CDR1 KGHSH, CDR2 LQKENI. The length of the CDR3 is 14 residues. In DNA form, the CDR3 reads TGTGCCAGCTCCGCAGGGCGCGCCAGAGAGACCCAGTACTTC. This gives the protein CASSAGRARETQYF.

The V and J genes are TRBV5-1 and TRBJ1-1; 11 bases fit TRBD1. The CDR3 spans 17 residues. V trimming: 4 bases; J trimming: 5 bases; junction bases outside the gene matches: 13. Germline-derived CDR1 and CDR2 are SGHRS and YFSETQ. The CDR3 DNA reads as TGCGCCAGCAGCCCGGGACAGGGGGTTTCTTGGGAAACTGAAGCTTTCTTT. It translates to CASSPGQGVSWETEAFF.

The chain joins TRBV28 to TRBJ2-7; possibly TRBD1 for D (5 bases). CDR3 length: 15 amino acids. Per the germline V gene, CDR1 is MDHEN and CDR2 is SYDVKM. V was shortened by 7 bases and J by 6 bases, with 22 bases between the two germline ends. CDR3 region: CASIGQGLRVGEQYF. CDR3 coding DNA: TGTGCCAGCATAGGGCAGGGATTGAGAGTAGGCGAGCAGTACTTC.

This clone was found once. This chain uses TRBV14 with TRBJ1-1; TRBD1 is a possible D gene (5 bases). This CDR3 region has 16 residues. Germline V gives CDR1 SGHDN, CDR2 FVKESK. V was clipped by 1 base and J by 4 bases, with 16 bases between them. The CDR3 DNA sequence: TGTGCCAGCAGCCAAGGGGGCAGGTTCAGTGGCACTGAAGCTTTCTTT. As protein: CASSQGGRFSGTEAFF.